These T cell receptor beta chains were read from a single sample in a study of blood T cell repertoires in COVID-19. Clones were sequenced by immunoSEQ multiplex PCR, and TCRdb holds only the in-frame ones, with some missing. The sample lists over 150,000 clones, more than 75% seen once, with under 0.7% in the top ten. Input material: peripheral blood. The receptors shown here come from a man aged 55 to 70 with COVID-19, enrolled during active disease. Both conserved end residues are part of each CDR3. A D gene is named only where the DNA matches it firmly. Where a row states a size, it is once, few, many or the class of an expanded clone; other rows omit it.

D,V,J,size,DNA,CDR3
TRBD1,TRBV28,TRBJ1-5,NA,TGTGCCAGCAGTATCGGACAGGGGGATAGCAATCAGCCCCAGCATTTT,CASSIGQGDSNQPQHF
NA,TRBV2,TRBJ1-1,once,TGTGCCAGCAGGGACAGTTACTTGAACACTGAAGCTTTCTTT,CASRDSYLNTEAFF
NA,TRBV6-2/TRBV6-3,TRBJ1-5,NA,TGTGCCAGCAGTTTGGGACACCGCGGGAGCAATCAGCCCCAGCATTTT,CASSLGHRGSNQPQHF
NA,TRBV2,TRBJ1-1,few,TGTGCCAGCAGGGAACAGGTTAACACTGAAGCTTTCTTT,CASREQVNTEAFF
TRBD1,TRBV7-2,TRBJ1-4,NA,TGTGCCAGCAGCGCCACAGGGGGCGGCAAACTGTTTTTT,CASSATGGGKLFF
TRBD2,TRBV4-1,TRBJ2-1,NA,TGCGCCAGCAGCCGACTGGGACTAGCGGGATTCAATGAGCAGTTCTTC,CASSRLGLAGFNEQFF
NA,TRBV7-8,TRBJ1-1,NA,TGTGCCAGCAGCTTAGTCACTGTCAGGTGGTCGAATTTAGTCTTT,CASSLVTVRWSNLVF
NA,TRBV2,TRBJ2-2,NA,TGTGCCAGCAGTGATCTGTTCACCGGGGAGCTGTTTTTT,CASSDLFTGELFF
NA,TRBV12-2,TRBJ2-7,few,TGTGCAAGTCGCTTATTCCCCCTAATAGCGTTTGGGTCCTGGGCCTACGAGCAGTACTTC,CASRLFPLIAFGSWAYEQYF
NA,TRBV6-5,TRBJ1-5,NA,TGTGCCAGCAGTTTTGAGGGAAATCAGCCCCAGCATTTT,CASSFEGNQPQHF
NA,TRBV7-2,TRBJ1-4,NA,TGTGCCAGCAGCTTAGTTTTACAGTCCCCGTACTCTAATGAAAAACTGTTTTTT,CASSLVLQSPYSNEKLFF
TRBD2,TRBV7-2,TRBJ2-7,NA,TGTGCCAGCAGTACGACTAGCGGGGGCTCCTACGAGCAGTACTTC,CASSTTSGGSYEQYF
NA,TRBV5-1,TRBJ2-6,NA,TGCGCCAGCAGCTTCGCAGACTCTGGGGCCAACGTCCTGACTTTC,CASSFADSGANVLTF
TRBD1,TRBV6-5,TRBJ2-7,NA,TGTGCCAGCAGCGCTGGCAGGGGGCCGTACGAGCAGTACTTC,CASSAGRGPYEQYF
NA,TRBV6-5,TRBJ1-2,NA,TGTGCCAGCAGTACGGGGGGACGGATATATGGCTACACCTTC,CASSTGGRIYGYTF
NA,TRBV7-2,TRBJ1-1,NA,TGTGCCAGCAGCTTAGAAGGGGGTAGGACTGAAGCTTTCTTT,CASSLEGGRTEAFF
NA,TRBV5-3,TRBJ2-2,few,TGTGCCGACACAACCAGCCGCCGCCCCGGGGAGCTGTTTTTT,CADTTSRRPGELFF
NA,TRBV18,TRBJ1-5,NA,TGTGCCAGCTCACCCCAGGGGTTGAGCAATCAGCCCCAGCATTTT,CASSPQGLSNQPQHF
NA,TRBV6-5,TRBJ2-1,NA,TGTGCCAGCAGTTACGTGGGAGTAGGTCAGAATGAGCAGTTCTTC,CASSYVGVGQNEQFF
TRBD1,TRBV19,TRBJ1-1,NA,TGTGCCAGTAGTGGGGGATCATCCGCAGGGGGCGTTATGAACACTGAAGCTTTCTTT,CASSGGSSAGGVMNTEAFF
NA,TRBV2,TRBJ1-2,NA,TGTGCCAGCAGACGAGTGGAGGGCTACACCTTC,CASRRVEGYTF
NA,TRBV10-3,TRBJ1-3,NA,TGTGCCATCAGCGGGAGGACGGTCTCTGGAAACACCATATATTTT,CAISGRTVSGNTIYF
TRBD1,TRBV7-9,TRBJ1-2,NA,TGTGCCAGCATCAGGACAGGGGGTGAACTTAACTATGGCTACACCTTC,CASIRTGGELNYGYTF
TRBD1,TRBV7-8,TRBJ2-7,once,TGTGCCAGCAGCAATGGGACAGGGGTCAACTACGAGCAGTACTTC,CASSNGTGVNYEQYF
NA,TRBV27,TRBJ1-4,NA,TGTGCCAGCAGACCTGGAGACGCAACTAATGAAAAACTGTTTTTT,CASRPGDATNEKLFF
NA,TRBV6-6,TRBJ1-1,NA,TGTGCCAGCAGAAAACTCGACAGTAATGAAGCTTTCTTT,CASRKLDSNEAFF
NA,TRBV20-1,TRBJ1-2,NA,TGCAGTGCCGGGGTAGATGGCTACACCTTC,CSAGVDGYTF
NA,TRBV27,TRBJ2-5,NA,TGTGCCAGCAGTTTAGCCAGCCAAGAGACCCAGTACTTC,CASSLASQETQYF
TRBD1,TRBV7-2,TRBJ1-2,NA,TGTGCCAGCAGCTTGCGAGTTTTAGGACAGGGGGTCTATGGCTACACCTTC,CASSLRVLGQGVYGYTF
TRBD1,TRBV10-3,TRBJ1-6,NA,TGTGCCATCGGGCAAAGGGGGCTGGCGGATTCACCCCTCCACTTT,CAIGQRGLADSPLHF
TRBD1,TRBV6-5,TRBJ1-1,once,TGTGCCAGCAGTTCCGACAGGGGCACTGAAGCTTTCTTT,CASSSDRGTEAFF
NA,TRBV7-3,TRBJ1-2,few,TGTGCCAGCAGCCAAACAGGACACCTTAACTATGGCTACACCTTC,CASSQTGHLNYGYTF
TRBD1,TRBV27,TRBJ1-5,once,TGTGCCAGCAGTTTGGGACAGGGCCAGCCCCAGCATTTT,CASSLGQGQPQHF
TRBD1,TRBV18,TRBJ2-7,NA,TGTGCCAGCTCACCATCAGGGGGCATCGTCTACGAGCAGTACTTC,CASSPSGGIVYEQYF
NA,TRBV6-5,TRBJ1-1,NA,TGTGCCAGTACGGTGGGGGCAGGAAGTACTGAAGCTTTCTTT,CASTVGAGSTEAFF
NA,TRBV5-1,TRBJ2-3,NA,TGCGCCAGCAGCTTGACAGGAGATCGCACAGATACGCAGTATTTT,CASSLTGDRTDTQYF
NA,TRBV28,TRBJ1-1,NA,TGTGCCAGCAGTCACCCAGGGGTCCCCACTGAAGCTTTCTTT,CASSHPGVPTEAFF
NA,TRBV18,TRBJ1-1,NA,TGTGCCAGCTCCTACAGGGAGACTGAAGCTTTCTTT,CASSYRETEAFF
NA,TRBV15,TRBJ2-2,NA,TGTGCCACCAGCATGCGGGGGAACACCGGGGAGCTGTTTTTT,CATSMRGNTGELFF
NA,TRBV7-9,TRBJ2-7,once,TGTGCCAGCAGCACCCGACAGCGTATCTACGAGCAGTACTTC,CASSTRQRIYEQYF
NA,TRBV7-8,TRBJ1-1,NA,TGTGCCAGCAGCCCCAGCGTTTCCGGTGTCACTGAAGCTTTCTTT,CASSPSVSGVTEAFF
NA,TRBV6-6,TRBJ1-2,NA,TGTGCCAGCAGCCCAGGTTTCGGGGGTAGAGACTATGGCTACACCTTC,CASSPGFGGRDYGYTF
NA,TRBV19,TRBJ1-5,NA,TGTGCCAGTAGTCTCGCTCGGGGGTATAGCAATCAGCCCCAGCATTTT,CASSLARGYSNQPQHF
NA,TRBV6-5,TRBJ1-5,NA,TGTGCCAGCAGTCGGAGAGGGGGTAGCAATCAGCCCCAGCATTTT,CASSRRGGSNQPQHF
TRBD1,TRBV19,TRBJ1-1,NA,TGTGCCAGTAGTATAGATACGGGGACAGTCTCCATGAACACTGAAGCTTTCTTT,CASSIDTGTVSMNTEAFF
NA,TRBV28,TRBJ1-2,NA,TGTGCCAGCAGTTTAGGTGGAGTTCACTATGGCTACACCTTC,CASSLGGVHYGYTF
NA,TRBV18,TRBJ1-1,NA,TGTGCCAGCTCAGGGGGAGGCAGTACTATGAACACTGAAGCTTTCTTT,CASSGGGSTMNTEAFF
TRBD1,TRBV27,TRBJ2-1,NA,TGTGCCAGCAGGCCTATTACAGGGGGCTCCTACAATGAGCAGTTCTTC,CASRPITGGSYNEQFF
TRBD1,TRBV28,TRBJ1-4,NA,TGTGCCAGCAGTTTATCTGGATATGGGACAGGTTCCAAAAAACTGTTTTTT,CASSLSGYGTGSKKLFF
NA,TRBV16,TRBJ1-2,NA,TGTGCCAGCAGCCGGAATACGGGGTTTGGTTATGGCTACACCTTC,CASSRNTGFGYGYTF
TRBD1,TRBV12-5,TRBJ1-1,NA,TGTGCTAGTGCCCTGGGACAGGGGGTAACTGAAGCTTTCTTT,CASALGQGVTEAFF
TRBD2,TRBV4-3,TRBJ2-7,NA,TGCGCCAGCAGCCAAGATGGGACTAGCCCCCACGAGCAGTACTTC,CASSQDGTSPHEQYF
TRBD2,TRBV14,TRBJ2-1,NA,TGTGCCAGCAGCCAAGATAAGGGGACTAGCGGGTTTTGGTCCTACAATGAGCAGTTCTTC,CASSQDKGTSGFWSYNEQFF